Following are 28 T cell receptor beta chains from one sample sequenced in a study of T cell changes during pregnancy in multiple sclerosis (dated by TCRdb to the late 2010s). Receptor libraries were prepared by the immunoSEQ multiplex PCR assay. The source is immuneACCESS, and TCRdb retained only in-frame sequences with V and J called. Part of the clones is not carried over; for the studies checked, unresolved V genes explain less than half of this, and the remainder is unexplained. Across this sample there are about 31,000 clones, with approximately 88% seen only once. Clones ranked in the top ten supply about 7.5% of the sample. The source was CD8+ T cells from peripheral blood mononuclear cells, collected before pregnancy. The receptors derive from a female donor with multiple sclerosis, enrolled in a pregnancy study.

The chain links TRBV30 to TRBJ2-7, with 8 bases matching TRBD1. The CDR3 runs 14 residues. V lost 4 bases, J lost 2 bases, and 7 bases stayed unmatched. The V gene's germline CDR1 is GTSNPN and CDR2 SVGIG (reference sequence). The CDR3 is CAWTGTGNPYEQYF. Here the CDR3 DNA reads TGTGCCTGGACCGGGACAGGAAACCCCTACGAGCAGTACTTC.

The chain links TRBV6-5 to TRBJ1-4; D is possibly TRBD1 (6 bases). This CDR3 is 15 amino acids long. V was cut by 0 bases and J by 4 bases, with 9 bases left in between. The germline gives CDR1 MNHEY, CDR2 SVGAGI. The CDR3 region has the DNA TGTGCCAGCAGTTACTCCGGACAGATTAATGAAAAACTGTTTTTT. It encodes CASSYSGQINEKLFF.

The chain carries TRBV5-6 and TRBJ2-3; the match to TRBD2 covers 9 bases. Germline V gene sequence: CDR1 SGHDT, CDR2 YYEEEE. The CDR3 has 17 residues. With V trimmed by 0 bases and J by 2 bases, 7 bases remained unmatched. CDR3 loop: CASSLGPSGTITDTQYF. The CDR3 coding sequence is TGTGCCAGCAGCTTGGGGCCTAGCGGGACCATCACAGATACGCAGTATTTT.

This CDR3 reads CASSLEGATIYF. The CDR3 nucleotides read TGTGCCAGCAGCTTAGAGGGGGCGACCATATATTTT. The rearrangement uses TRBV7-6 and TRBJ1-3, with 7 positions matching TRBD1. The CDR3 sequence is 12 residues long. After removal of 1 base from V and 10 bases from J, the junction contained 1 base not matched to a gene. CDR1 and CDR2 (germline): SGHVS, FNYEAQ.

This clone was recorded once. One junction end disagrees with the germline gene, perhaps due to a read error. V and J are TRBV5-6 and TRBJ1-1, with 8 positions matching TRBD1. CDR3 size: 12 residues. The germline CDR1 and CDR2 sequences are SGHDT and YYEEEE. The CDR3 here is CASSPGQGEASF. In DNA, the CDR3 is TGTGCCAGCAGCCCCGGACAGGGAGAAGCTTCCTTT.

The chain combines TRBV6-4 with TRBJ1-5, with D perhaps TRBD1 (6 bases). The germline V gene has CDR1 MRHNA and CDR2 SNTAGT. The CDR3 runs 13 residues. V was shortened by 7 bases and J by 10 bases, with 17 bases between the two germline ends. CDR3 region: CASNNRVAGPQHF. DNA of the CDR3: TGTGCCAGCAACAACAGGGTGGCTGGACCCCAGCATTTT.

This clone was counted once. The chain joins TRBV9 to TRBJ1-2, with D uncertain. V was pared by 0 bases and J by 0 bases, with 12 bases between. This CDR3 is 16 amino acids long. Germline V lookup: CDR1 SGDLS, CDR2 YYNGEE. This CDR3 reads CASSVGTERANYGYTF. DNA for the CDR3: TGTGCCAGCAGCGTAGGCACCGAAAGAGCTAACTATGGCTACACCTTC.

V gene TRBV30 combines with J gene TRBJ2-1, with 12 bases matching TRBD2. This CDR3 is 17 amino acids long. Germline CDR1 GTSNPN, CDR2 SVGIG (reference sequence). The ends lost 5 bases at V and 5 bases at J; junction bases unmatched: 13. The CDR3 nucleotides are TGTGCCTGGCCCGACCTAGCGGGGGGGCCCCAAGACAATGAGCAGTTCTTC. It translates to CAWPDLAGGPQDNEQFF. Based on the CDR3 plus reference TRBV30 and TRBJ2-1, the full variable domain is SQTIHQWPATLVQPVGSPLSLECTVEGTSNPNLYWYRQAAGRGLQLLFYSVGIGQISSEVPQNLSASRPQDRQFILSSKKLLLSDSGFYLCAWPDLAGGPQDNEQFFGPGTRLTVL.

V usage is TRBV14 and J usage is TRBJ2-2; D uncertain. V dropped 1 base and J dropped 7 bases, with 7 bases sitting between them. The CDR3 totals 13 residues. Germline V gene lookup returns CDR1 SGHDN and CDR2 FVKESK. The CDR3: CASSQVPGGELFF. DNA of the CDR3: TGTGCCAGCAGCCAAGTGCCAGGCGGGGAGCTGTTTTTT.

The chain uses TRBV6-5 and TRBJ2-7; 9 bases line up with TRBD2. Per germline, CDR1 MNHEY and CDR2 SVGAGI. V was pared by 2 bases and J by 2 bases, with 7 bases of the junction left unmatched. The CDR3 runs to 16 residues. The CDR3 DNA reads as TGTGCCAGCAGTTACGGTGAGGCTAGCGGGGCCTACGAGCAGTACTTC. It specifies CASSYGEASGAYEQYF.

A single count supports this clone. Here the CDR3 DNA reads TGTGCTAGCTCGGGGTCGTTATGGGAGACCCAGTACTTC. Its protein is CASSGSLWETQYF. This chain links TRBV9 with TRBJ2-5; a possible D gene is TRBD2 (5 bases). Germline CDR1 SGDLS, CDR2 YYNGEE. The CDR3 runs to 13 residues.

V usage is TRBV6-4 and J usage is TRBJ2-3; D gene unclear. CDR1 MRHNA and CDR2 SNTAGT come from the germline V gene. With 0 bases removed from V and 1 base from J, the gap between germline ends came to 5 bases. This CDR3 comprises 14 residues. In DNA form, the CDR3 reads TGTGCCAGCAGTGACTCCCCGGGCACAGATACGCAGTATTTT. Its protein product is CASSDSPGTDTQYF.

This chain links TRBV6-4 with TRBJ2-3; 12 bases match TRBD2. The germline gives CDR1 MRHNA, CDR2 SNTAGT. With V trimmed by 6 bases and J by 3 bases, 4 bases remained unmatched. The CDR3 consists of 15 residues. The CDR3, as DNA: TGTGCCAGCAGAATGACTAGCGGGGGAACAGATACGCAGTATTTT. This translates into CASRMTSGGTDTQYF.

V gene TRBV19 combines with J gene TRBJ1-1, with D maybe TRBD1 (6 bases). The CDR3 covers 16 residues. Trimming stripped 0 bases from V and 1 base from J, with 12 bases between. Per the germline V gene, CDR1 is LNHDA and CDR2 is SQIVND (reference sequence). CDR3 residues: CASSIDPNRENTEAFF. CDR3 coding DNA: TGTGCCAGTAGTATAGACCCGAACAGGGAGAACACTGAAGCTTTCTTT.

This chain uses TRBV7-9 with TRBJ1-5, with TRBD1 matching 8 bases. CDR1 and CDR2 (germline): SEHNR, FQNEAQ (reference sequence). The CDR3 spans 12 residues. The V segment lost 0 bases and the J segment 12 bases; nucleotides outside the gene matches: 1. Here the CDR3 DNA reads TGTGCCAGCAGCTTAGCGGGACAGGACCAGCATTTT. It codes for CASSLAGQDQHF.

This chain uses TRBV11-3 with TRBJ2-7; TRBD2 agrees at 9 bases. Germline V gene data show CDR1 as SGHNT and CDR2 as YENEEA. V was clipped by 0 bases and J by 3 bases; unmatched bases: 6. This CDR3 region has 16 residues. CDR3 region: CASSLDLPSGDYEQYF. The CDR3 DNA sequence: TGTGCCAGCAGCTTAGATCTGCCTAGCGGGGACTACGAGCAGTACTTC. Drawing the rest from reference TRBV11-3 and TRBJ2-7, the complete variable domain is EAGVVQSPRYKIIEKKQPVAFWCNPISGHNTLYWYLQNLGQGPELLIRYENEEAVDDSQLPKDRFSAERLKGVDSTLKIQPAELGDSAVYLCASSLDLPSGDYEQYFGPGTRLTVT.

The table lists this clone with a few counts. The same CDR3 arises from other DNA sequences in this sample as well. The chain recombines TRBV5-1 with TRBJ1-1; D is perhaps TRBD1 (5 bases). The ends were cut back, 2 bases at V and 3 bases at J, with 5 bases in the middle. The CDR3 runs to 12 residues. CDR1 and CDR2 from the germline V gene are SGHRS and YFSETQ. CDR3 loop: CASSLGDTEAFF. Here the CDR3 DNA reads TGCGCCAGCAGCTTAGGGGACACTGAAGCTTTCTTT. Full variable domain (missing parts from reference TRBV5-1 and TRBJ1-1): KAGVTQTPRYLIKTRGQQVTLSCSPISGHRSVSWYQQTPGQGLQFLFEYFSETQRNKGNFPGRFSGRQFSNSRSEMNVSTLELGDSALYLCASSLGDTEAFFGQGTRLTVV.

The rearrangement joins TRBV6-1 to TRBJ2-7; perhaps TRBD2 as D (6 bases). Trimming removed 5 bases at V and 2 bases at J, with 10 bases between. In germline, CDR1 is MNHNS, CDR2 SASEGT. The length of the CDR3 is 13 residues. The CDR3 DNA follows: TGTGCCAGCAGTCGTAGCGGTACCTACGAGCAGTACTTC. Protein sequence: CASSRSGTYEQYF.

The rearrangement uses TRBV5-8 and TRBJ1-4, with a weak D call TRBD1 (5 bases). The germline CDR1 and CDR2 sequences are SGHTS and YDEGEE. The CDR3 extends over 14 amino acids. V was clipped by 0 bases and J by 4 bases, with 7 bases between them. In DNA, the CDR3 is TGTGCCAGCAGCTTGGACAGGAATAATGAAAAACTGTTTTTT. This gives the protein CASSLDRNNEKLFF.

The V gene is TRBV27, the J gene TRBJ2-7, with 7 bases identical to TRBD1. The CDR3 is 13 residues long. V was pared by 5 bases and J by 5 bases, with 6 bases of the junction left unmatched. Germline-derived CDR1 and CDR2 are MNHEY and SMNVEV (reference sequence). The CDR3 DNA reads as TGTGCCAGCAGTGTGACAGGGTACGACGAGCAGTACTTC. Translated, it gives CASSVTGYDEQYF.

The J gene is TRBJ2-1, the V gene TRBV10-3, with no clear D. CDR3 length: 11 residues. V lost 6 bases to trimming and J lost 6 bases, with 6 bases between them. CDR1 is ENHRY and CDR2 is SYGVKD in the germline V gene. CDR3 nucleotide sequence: TGTGCCATCAGGGCTGCCAATGAGCAGTTCTTC. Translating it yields CAIRAANEQFF.

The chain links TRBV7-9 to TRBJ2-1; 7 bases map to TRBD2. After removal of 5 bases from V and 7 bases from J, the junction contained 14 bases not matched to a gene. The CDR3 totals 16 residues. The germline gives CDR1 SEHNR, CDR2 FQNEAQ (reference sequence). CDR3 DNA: TGTGCCAGCAGCCCCTCGGGCGGCGGGAGTAGGAATGAGCAGTTCTTC. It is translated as CASSPSGGGSRNEQFF.

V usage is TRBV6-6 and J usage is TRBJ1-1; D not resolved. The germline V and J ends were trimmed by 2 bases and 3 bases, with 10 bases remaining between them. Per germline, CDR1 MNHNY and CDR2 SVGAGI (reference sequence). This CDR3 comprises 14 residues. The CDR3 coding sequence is TGTGCCAGCAGTTACCCAGGCGCCCACACTGAAGCTTTCTTT. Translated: CASSYPGAHTEAFF.

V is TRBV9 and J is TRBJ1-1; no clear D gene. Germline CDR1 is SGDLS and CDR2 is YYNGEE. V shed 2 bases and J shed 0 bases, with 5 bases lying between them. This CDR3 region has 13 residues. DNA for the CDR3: TGTGCCAGCAGCGTTAGTTTGAACACTGAAGCTTTCTTT. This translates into CASSVSLNTEAFF.

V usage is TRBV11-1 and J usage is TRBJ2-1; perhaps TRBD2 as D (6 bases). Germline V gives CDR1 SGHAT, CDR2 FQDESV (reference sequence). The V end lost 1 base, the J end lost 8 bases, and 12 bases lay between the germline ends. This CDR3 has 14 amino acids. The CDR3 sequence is CASSLGTLADEQFF. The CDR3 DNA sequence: TGTGCCAGCAGCTTAGGCACACTAGCCGATGAGCAGTTCTTC. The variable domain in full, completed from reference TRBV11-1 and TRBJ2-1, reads EAEVAQSPRYKITEKSQAVAFWCDPISGHATLYWYRQILGQGPELLVQFQDESVVDDSQLPKDRFSAERLKGVDSTLKIQPAELGDSAMYLCASSLGTLADEQFFGPGTRLTVL.

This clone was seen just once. CDR3 coding DNA: TGTGCCAGCAGCTTAGGGGGGGCTGCTGAAGCTTTCTTT. Translating it yields CASSLGGAAEAFF. This sequence joins TRBV7-3 and TRBJ1-1; D might be TRBD1 (6 bases). CDR3 length: 13 residues. V lost 2 bases and J 6 bases, leaving 10 bases between the germline ends. Germline assignment: CDR1 SGHTA and CDR2 FQGTGA.

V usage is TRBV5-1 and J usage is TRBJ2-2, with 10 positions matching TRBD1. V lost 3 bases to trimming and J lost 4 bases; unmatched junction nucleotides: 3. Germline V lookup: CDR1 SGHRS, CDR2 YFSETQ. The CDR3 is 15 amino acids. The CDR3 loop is CASSSRTGGTGELFF. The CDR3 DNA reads TGCGCCAGCAGCTCCCGGACAGGGGGCACCGGGGAGCTGTTTTTT. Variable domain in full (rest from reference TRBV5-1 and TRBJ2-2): KAGVTQTPRYLIKTRGQQVTLSCSPISGHRSVSWYQQTPGQGLQFLFEYFSETQRNKGNFPGRFSGRQFSNSRSEMNVSTLELGDSALYLCASSSRTGGTGELFFGEGSRLTVL.

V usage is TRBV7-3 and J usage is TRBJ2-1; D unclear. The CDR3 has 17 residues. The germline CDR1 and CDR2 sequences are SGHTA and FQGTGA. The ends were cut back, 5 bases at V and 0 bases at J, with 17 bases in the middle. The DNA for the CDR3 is TGTGCCAGCAGCCTTAATGGTGTACAGAGCTCCTACAATGAGCAGTTCTTC. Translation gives CASSLNGVQSSYNEQFF.